This is a list of T cell receptor beta chains from one sample in a study of beta chain features in type 1 diabetes. Some clones are missing from TCRdb's copy, which holds only in-frame ones; the method was immunoSEQ multiplex PCR. This repertoire shows around 110,000 clones, 16% found once; its top ten account for under 2.5%. The sequencing input was central memory CD4+ T cells from blood. The receptors were sampled from a man aged 25-45 years with type 1 diabetes. The CDR3 runs from the conserved cysteine through the conserved F or W. The D gene is left open where the match is weak. Some rows have no size entry. The others give once, few or many, or a class for an expanded clone.

V gene	D gene	clone size	J gene	CDR3 protein	CDR3 DNA
TRBV28	.	few	TRBJ2-7	CASSSSRTIDFYEQYF	TGTGCCAGCAGTTCTTCTAGGACTATTGATTTTTACGAGCAGTACTTC
TRBV4-3	TRBD1	.	TRBJ1-4	CASSQTGFNEKLFF	TGCGCCAGCAGCCAGACAGGGTTCAATGAAAAACTGTTTTTT
TRBV4-3	.	.	TRBJ2-1	CASSQEKNGYNEQFF	TGCGCCAGCAGCCAAGAGAAGAACGGATACAATGAGCAGTTCTTC
TRBV7-8	TRBD2	few	TRBJ2-3	CASSPTSGGPSTDTQYF	TGTGCCAGCAGCCCGACTAGCGGGGGGCCTAGCACAGATACGCAGTATTTT
TRBV30	.	many	TRBJ2-5	CAWSGSSGTQYF	TGTGCCTGGAGTGGTAGTTCGGGGACCCAGTACTTC
TRBV6-1	.	few	TRBJ1-6	CASSEVGGSPLHF	TGTGCCAGCAGTGAAGTCGGGGGCTCACCCCTCCACTTT
TRBV11-2	.	.	TRBJ2-3	CASSLDPPAGPSTDTQYF	TGTGCCAGCAGCTTAGATCCCCCGGCGGGACCTAGCACAGATACGCAGTATTTT
TRBV10-3	TRBD1	.	TRBJ1-5	CAISWGQGENQPQHF	TGTGCCATCAGTTGGGGACAGGGGGAGAATCAGCCCCAGCATTTT
TRBV30	.	few	TRBJ1-5	CAWSVTGNQPQHF	TGTGCCTGGAGTGTAACAGGAAATCAGCCCCAGCATTTT
TRBV5-6	.	few	TRBJ1-2	CASRTGPSSRGYTF	TGTGCCAGCAGGACCGGTCCCTCAAGCCGAGGCTACACCTTC
TRBV28	.	few	TRBJ2-7	CASSFGGGTSYEQYF	TGTGCCAGCAGTTTTGGTGGGGGAACATCCTACGAGCAGTACTTC
TRBV10-2	.	many	TRBJ1-5	CASSESGGSNQPQHF	TGCGCCAGCAGTGAAAGTGGGGGTTCCAATCAGCCCCAGCATTTT
TRBV11-2	.	.	TRBJ2-7	CASSLGWAYEQYF	TGTGCCAGCAGCTTAGGTTGGGCCTACGAGCAGTACTTC
TRBV27	TRBD1	.	TRBJ2-2	CASSSLRDRGFGTGELFF	TGTGCCAGCAGTTCCCTCCGGGACAGGGGGTTTGGCACCGGGGAGCTGTTTTTT
TRBV19	TRBD1	.	TRBJ2-4	CASSILDRSQFLAKNIQYF	TGTGCCAGTAGTATATTGGACAGGAGCCAATTTTTAGCCAAAAACATTCAGTACTTC
TRBV4-3	TRBD2	few	TRBJ2-3	CASSLGLAGVSDTQYF	TGCGCCAGCAGCCTCGGACTAGCGGGGGTTTCAGATACGCAGTATTTT
TRBV5-1	.	few	TRBJ1-4	CASSLAWGEKLFF	TGCGCCAGCAGCTTGGCTTGGGGGGAAAAACTGTTTTTT
TRBV2	.	.	TRBJ2-4	CASRVGQIQYF	TGTGCCAGCAGGGTAGGCCAGATTCAGTACTTC
TRBV25-1	.	.	TRBJ1-4	CASSRGNEKLFF	TGTGCCAGCAGCAGGGGTAATGAAAAACTGTTTTTT
TRBV20-1	.	.	TRBJ1-4	CGGEGNEKLFF	TGCGGTGGAGAGGGAAATGAAAAACTGTTTTTT
TRBV2	.	.	TRBJ2-1	CASSRSGRGNEQFF	TGTGCCAGCAGTCGTTCCGGTCGGGGGAATGAGCAGTTCTTC
TRBV30	TRBD1	.	TRBJ1-2	CAWSLTGYYGYTF	TGTGCCTGGAGTTTGACAGGGTACTATGGCTACACCTTC
TRBV7-2	.	few	TRBJ1-1	CASSLGLSNTEAFF	TGTGCCAGCAGCTTAGGACTTTCGAACACTGAAGCTTTCTTT
TRBV5-5	.	.	TRBJ2-7	CASSSGPHEQYF	TGTGCCAGCAGTTCCGGACCCCACGAGCAGTACTTC
TRBV9	TRBD2	many	TRBJ2-1	CASSVGSLADNNEQFF	TGTGCCAGCAGCGTAGGGAGTCTAGCGGATAACAATGAGCAGTTCTTC
TRBV29-1	TRBD1	.	TRBJ2-7	CSVGTGVGREQYF	TGCAGCGTCGGGACAGGGGTCGGGAGGGAGCAGTACTTC
TRBV11-3	.	few	TRBJ1-6	CASSGYNSPLHF	TGTGCCAGCAGCGGCTATAATTCACCCCTCCACTTT
TRBV7-2	.	few	TRBJ2-2	CASSSDLNTGELFF	TGTGCCAGCAGCTCCGACCTGAACACCGGGGAGCTGTTTTTT
TRBV6-1	TRBD1	few	TRBJ2-5	CASSGWTGGAETQYF	TGTGCCAGCAGTGGTTGGACAGGGGGCGCGGAGACCCAGTACTTC
TRBV9	.	.	TRBJ2-3	CASSVGASGTDTQYF	TGTGCCAGCAGCGTAGGCGCTAGCGGCACAGATACGCAGTATTTT
TRBV29-1	.	many	TRBJ1-3	CSVAGQSSGNTIYF	TGCAGCGTCGCCGGACAGAGCTCTGGAAACACCATATATTTT
TRBV9	.	.	TRBJ2-3	CASSDSRDTRGTDTQYF	TGTGCCAGCAGCGATTCCCGGGACACCAGGGGCACAGATACGCAGTATTTT
TRBV4-3	.	few	TRBJ1-3	CASSQDEAFGNTIYF	TGCGCCAGCAGCCAAGATGAGGCGTTTGGAAACACCATATATTTT
TRBV6-5	.	once	TRBJ2-5	CASSYVGVETQYF	TGTGCCAGCAGTTACGTAGGGGTAGAGACCCAGTACTTC
TRBV11-2	.	few	TRBJ2-5	CASSQDKQETQYF	TGTGCCAGCAGCCAAGATAAACAAGAGACCCAGTACTTC
TRBV6-6	.	.	TRBJ2-7	CASSRDVGEQYF	TGTGCCAGCAGCCGTGACGTAGGCGAGCAGTACTTC
TRBV6-6	TRBD1	few	TRBJ1-3	CASSSQGTSGNTIYF	TGTGCCAGCAGTTCACAGGGGACCTCTGGAAACACCATATATTTT
TRBV30	.	few	TRBJ1-3	CAWSAGPGNTIYF	TGTGCCTGGAGCGCAGGGCCCGGAAACACCATATATTTT
TRBV9	TRBD1	.	TRBJ2-3	CASSSRQGTTDTQYF	TGTGCCAGCAGCTCCCGACAGGGGACCACAGATACGCAGTATTTT
TRBV5-5	.	medium-sized	TRBJ2-1	CASSLFDEQFF	TGTGCCAGCAGCTTGTTCGATGAGCAGTTCTTC
TRBV6-5	.	.	TRBJ2-2	CASRDGGRTGELFF	TGTGCCAGCAGAGACGGGGGTCGAACCGGGGAGCTGTTTTTT